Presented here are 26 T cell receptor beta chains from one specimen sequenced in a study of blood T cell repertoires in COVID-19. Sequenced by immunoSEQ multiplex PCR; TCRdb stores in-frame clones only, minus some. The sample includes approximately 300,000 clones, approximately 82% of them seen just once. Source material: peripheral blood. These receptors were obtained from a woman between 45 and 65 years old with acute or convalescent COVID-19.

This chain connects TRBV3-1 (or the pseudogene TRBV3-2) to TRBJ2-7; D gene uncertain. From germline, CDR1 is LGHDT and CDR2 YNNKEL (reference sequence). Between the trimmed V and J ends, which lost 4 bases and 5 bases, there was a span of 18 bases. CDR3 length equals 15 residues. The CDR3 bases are TGTGCCAGCAGCCCAAGCCTCTCCCCCTATCACGAGCAGTACTTC. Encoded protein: CASSPSLSPYHEQYF.

CDR3 sequence: CATRSGLASTDTQYF. As DNA, the CDR3 is TGTGCCACCCGATCGGGACTGGCTAGCACAGATACGCAGTATTTT. The chain combines TRBV10-3 with TRBJ2-3; maybe TRBD2 (6 bases). The CDR3 sequence is 15 residues long. V lost 10 bases and J lost 0, with 17 bases in between. Germline CDR1 ENHRY, CDR2 SYGVKD.

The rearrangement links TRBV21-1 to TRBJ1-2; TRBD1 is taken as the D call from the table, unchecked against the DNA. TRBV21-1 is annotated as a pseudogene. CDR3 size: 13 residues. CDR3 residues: CASSKEAGNGYTF. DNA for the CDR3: TGTGCCAGCAGCAAAGAGGCAGGGAACGGCTACACCTTC.

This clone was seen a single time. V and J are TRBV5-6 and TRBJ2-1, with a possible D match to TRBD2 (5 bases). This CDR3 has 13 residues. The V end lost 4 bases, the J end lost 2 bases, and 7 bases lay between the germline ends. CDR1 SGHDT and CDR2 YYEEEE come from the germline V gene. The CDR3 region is CASSLATYNEQFF. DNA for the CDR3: TGTGCCAGCAGCCTAGCTACCTACAATGAGCAGTTCTTC.

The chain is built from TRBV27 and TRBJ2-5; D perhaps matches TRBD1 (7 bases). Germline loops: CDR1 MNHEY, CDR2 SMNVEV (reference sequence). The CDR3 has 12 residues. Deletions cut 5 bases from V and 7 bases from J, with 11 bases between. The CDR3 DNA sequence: TGTGCCAGCAGTCGACAGGGAGGGACCCAGTACTTC. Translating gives CASSRQGGTQYF.

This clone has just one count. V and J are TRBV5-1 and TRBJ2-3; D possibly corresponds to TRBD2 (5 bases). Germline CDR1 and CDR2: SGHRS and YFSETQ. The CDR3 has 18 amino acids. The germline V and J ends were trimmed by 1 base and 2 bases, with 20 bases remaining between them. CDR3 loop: CASSLFGLRNDYTDTQYF. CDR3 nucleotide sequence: TGCGCCAGCAGCTTGTTCGGACTCAGGAACGATTACACAGATACGCAGTATTTT.

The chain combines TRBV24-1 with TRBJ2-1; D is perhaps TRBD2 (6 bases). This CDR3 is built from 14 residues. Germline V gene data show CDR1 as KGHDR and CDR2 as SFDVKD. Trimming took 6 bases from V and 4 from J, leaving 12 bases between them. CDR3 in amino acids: CATSPTGRYNEQFF. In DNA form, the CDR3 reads TGTGCCACCAGTCCCACTGGGAGGTACAATGAGCAGTTCTTC.

The CDR3, as DNA: TGTGCCAGCAGCTTGGAAGCAGGGGGCGCTTATGGCTACACCTTC. Translation gives CASSLEAGGAYGYTF. The V and J genes are TRBV5-5 and TRBJ1-2; 8 bases map to TRBD1. This CDR3 has 15 amino acids. Trimming took 0 bases from V and 5 from J; bases not matched to a gene: 6. The V gene's germline CDR1 is SGHKS and CDR2 YYEKEE (reference sequence).

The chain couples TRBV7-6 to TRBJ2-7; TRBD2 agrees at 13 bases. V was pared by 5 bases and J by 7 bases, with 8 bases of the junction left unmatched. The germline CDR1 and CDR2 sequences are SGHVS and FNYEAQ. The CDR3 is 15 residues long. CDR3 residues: CASSGLAGAQGEQYV. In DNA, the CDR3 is TGTGCCAGCAGCGGACTAGCGGGGGCCCAGGGGGAGCAGTACGTC.

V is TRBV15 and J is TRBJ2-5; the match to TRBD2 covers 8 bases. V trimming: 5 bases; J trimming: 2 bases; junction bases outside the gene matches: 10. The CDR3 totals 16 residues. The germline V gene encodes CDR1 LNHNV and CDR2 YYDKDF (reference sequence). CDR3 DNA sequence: TGTGCCACCAGCCCCGCCGTAGCGGGAAGGCAAGAGACCCAGTACTTC. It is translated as CATSPAVAGRQETQYF.

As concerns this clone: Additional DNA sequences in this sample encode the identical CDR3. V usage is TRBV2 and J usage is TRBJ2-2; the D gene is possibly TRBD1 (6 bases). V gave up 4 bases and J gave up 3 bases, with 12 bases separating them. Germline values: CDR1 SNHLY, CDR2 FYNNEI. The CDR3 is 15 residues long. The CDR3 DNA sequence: TGTGCCAGCAGTGCACAGGGTTTCGACACCGGGGAGCTGTTTTTT. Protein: CASSAQGFDTGELFF.

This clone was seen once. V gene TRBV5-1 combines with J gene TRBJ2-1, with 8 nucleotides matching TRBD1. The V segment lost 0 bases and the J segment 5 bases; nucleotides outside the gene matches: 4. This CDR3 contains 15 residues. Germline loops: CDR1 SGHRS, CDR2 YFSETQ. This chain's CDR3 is CASSLETGVHNEQFF. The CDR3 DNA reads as TGCGCCAGCAGCTTGGAGACAGGGGTACACAATGAGCAGTTCTTC.

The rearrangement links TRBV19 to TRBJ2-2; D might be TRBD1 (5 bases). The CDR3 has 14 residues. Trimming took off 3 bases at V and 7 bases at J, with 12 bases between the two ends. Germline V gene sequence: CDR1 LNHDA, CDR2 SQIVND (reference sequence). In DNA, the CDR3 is TGTGCCAGTAGTATTGAAGGGGTTATCGGGGAGCTGTTTTTT. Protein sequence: CASSIEGVIGELFF.

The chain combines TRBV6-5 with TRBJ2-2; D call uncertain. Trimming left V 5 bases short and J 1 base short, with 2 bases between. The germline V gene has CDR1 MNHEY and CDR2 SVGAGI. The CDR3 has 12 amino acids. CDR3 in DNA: TGTGCCAGCAGTCGGAACACCGGGGAGCTGTTTTTT. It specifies CASSRNTGELFF.

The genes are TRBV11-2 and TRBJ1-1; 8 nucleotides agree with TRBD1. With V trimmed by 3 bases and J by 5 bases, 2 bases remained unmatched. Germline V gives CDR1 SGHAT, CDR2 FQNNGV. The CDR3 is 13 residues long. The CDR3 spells CASSFTGGTEAFF. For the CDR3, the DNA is TGTGCCAGCAGCTTCACAGGGGGAACTGAAGCTTTCTTT.

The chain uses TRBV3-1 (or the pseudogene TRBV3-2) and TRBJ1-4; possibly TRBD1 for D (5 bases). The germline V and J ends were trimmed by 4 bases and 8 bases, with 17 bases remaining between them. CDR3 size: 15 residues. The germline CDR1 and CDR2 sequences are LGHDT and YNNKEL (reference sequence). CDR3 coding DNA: TGTGCCAGCAGCCCTCCTTCTCAGGGAGGAGAAAAACTGTTTTTT. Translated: CASSPPSQGGEKLFF.

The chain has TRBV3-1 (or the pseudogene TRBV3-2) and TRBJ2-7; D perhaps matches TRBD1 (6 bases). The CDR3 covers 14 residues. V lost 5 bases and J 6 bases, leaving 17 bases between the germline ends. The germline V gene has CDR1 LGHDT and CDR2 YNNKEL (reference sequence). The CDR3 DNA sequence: TGTGCCAGCAGCGACTCCGGACAGTCCGCCGAGCAGTACGTC. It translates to CASSDSGQSAEQYV.

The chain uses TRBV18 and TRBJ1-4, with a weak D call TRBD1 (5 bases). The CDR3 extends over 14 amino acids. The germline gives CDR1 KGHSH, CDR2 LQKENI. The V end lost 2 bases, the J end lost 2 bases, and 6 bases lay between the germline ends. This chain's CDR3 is CASSPGATNEKLFF. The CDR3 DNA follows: TGTGCCAGCTCACCAGGGGCGACTAATGAAAAACTGTTTTTT.

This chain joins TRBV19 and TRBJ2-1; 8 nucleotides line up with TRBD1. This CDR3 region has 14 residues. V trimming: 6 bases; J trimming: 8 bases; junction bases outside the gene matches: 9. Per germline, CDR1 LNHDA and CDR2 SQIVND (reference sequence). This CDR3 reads CASRAGTGTDEQFF. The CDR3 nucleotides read TGTGCCAGTAGGGCCGGGACAGGCACGGATGAGCAGTTCTTC. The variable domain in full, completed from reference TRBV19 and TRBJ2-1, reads DGGITQSPKYLFRKEGQNVTLSCEQNLNHDAMYWYRQDPGQGLRLIYYSQIVNDFQKGDIAEGYSVSREKKESFPLTVTSAQKNPTAFYLCASRAGTGTDEQFFGPGTRLTVL.

CDR3 coding DNA: TGTGCCAGTAGTAGCCGGGGGGCCGAAAGGTTCTTC. Translation: CASSSRGAERFF. The rearrangement joins TRBV19 to TRBJ2-1, with D possibly TRBD2 on 7 matching bases. Germline CDR1 is LNHDA and CDR2 is SQIVND (reference sequence). The CDR3 is made up of 12 amino acids. V dropped 4 bases and J dropped 15 bases, with 16 bases sitting between them.

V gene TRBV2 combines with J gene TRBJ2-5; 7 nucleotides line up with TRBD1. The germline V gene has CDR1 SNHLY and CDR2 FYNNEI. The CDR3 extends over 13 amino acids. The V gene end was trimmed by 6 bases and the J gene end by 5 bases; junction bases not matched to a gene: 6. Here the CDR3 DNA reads TGTGCCAGCAGCACCGGGACAGTGGAGACCCAGTACTTC. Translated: CASSTGTVETQYF.

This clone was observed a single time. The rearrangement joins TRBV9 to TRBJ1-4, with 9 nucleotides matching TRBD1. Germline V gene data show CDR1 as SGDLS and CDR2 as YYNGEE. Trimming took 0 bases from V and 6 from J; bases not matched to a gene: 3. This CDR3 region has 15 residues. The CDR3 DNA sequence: TGTGCCAGCAGCGTAGCCGGGACAGGGCATGAAAAACTGTTTTTT. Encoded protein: CASSVAGTGHEKLFF.

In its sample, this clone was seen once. The CDR3 region is CASSRQNTEAFF. CDR3 in DNA: TGTGCCAGCAGCCGACAGAACACTGAAGCTTTCTTT. The chain couples TRBV3-1 (or the pseudogene TRBV3-2) to TRBJ1-1; D uncertain. The CDR3 consists of 12 residues. V was clipped by 4 bases and J by 1 base, with 4 bases between them. The germline gives CDR1 LGHDT, CDR2 YNNKEL (reference sequence).

CDR3 nucleotides: TGTGCCTTCAAGACAGTGAGCTCCTACAATGAGCAGTTCTTC. It yields the protein CAFKTVSSYNEQFF. The rearrangement links TRBV30 to TRBJ2-1; a weak D match, TRBD1 (5 bases). The germline V gene has CDR1 GTSNPN and CDR2 SVGIG (reference sequence). Trimming removed 7 bases at V and 0 bases at J, with 13 bases between. The CDR3 spans 14 residues.

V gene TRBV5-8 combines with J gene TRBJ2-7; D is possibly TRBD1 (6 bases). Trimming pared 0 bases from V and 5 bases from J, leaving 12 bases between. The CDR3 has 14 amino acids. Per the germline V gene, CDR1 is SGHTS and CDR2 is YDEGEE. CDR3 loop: CASSLEWGRNEQYV. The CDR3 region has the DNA TGTGCCAGCAGCTTGGAATGGGGGCGGAACGAGCAGTACGTC.

CDR3 residues: CASSQIQGAGTDTQYF. The CDR3 bases are TGTGCCAGCAGCCAGATCCAGGGGGCTGGGACAGATACGCAGTATTTT. This chain links TRBV5-4 with TRBJ2-3; 8 bases are a match to TRBD1. The CDR3 loop spans 16 amino acids. The V segment lost 4 bases and the J segment 3 bases; nucleotides outside the gene matches: 10. Per germline, CDR1 SGHNT and CDR2 YYREEE (reference sequence).